The clone carrying this TCR beta chain was detected a few times. Antigen unknown. A second PCR of roughly 6 to 12 cycles used a sample-barcoded 5' primer and a J-beta primer mix. Each cDNA molecule was tagged by a template-switch adaptor with 12 random nucleotides. TCRdb re-derived calls from the 5' RACE reads in MiXCR, one entry per CDR3 protein. Of some 1.5 million distinct CDR3 sequences in the sample, approximately 30% were seen once. This entry is derived from a study of blood T cells in healthy people across ages. Overall study results and limits: The fall in TCR beta diversity per million T cells was roughly linear with age. The study found more naive CD4+ cells and higher diversity in long-lived than aged donors.

Trimming stripped 3 bases from V and 4 bases from J, with 15 bases between. The CDR3 is made up of 15 amino acids. Germline V gene lookup returns CDR1 LGHNA and CDR2 YSLEER. The TCR originated in a woman younger than 45 in good health. The sample comprised blood. V and J are TRBV4-3 and TRBJ2-5; D is uncertain. The CDR3 sequence is CASSQTPGGRETQYF. For the CDR3, the DNA is TGCGCCAGCAGCCAGACACCCGGTGGGCGAGAGACCCAGTACTTC.